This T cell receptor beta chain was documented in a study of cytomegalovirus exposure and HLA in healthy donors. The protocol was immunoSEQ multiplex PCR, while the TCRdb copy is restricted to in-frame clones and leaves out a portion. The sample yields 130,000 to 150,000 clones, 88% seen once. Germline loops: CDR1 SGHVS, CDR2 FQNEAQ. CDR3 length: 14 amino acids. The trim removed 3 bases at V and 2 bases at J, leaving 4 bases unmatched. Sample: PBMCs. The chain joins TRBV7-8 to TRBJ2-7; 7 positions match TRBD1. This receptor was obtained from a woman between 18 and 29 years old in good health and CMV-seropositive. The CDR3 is CASSFSGQPYEQYF. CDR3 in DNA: TGTGCCAGCAGCTTCTCGGGACAGCCCTACGAGCAGTACTTC.